This T cell receptor (beta chain) was profiled in a study of regulatory T cells in long-lasting Graves disease (dated by TCRdb to the early 2020s). As for the study more broadly: Newly diagnosed Graves' disease patients had taken antithyroid drugs for less than 3 months. Peripheral blood TCR sequencing and RNA sequencing compared persistent Graves' disease patients with newly diagnosed Graves' disease patients. The study was conducted in China and was registered as a clinical trial. A total of 35 or so samples were covered by TCR sequencing, comprising about 13 persistent and around 20 newly diagnosed Graves' disease patients.

The time point label on this specimen signifies: newly diagnosed GD, antithyroid drugs for less than 3 months. RNA was extracted from PBMCs in TRIzol for both TCR sequencing and RNA sequencing. The diagnosis of Graves' disease followed American Thyroid Association guidelines. The patients came from an endocrinology department in Xi'an, China. From each patient, around 9.3 milliliters of peripheral blood was collected into an EDTA anticoagulant tube. Ficoll Paque Plus density gradient separation was used to isolate PBMCs, and no further T cell sorting was performed. An Agilent 2100 Bioanalyzer and agarose gel were used to assess RNA quality, and a NanoDrop 2000 was used to measure RNA concentration. The method behind the library was multiplex PCR. This sample was sequenced with an Illumina HiSeq 4000. CDR3 regions were amplified by Arm-PCR with iRepertoire HTBI primers to construct TCR beta libraries. Gel purification was performed on PCR products prior to sequencing. The authors processed their data as follows. Across samples, about 64 TRBV and 14 TRBJ segments were identified and used for gene usage analysis of CDR3 amino acid clonotypes. COPE and FqMerger were used to merge filtered high-quality paired reads into contigs. BLAST was used to align contigs to IMGT TRBV, TRBD and TRBJ reference genes, with CDR3 defined following IMGT. Highly expanded clones were defined as clonotypes with a frequency above 0.1%. Repertoire diversity was measured by Shannon entropy, and V-J evenness by the Gini coefficient. A clonotype found in more than one individual was treated as public. The raw public data were reprocessed by TCRdb itself: fastp quality trimming at Q25, MiXCR clonotype calling, in-frame beta chains only. CDR3 protein duplicates are merged, each entry listing the most common genes and DNA. Here the V and J calls rest on TCRdb's processing, not on the authors' analysis. Counted in this sample were about 320,000 distinct CDR3 sequences; more than 15% of them appeared once. The ten largest clones take up around 37% of the sample.

Study-wide findings and limitations: The authors acknowledged the small sample size as a limitation that may reduce accuracy. Patients with persistent disease shared more public clonotypes (about 2,700) than newly diagnosed patients did (966). Peripheral blood alone was examined, since thyroid tissue, which constituted the primary lesion, could not be accessed. Sequencing and analysis were limited to the TCR beta chain. Compared with newly diagnosed patients, patients with persistent Graves' disease had lower TCR Shannon entropy and fewer highly expanded clones, which suggests clonal expansion.

This clonotype has only a few counts. Its antigen is currently not known. No much larger clone exists at a distance of one base, and base qualities are not known. Source: peripheral blood mononuclear cells (PBMCs), taken at new diagnosis, from a patient treated with antithyroid drugs. The source is a female donor with Graves disease.

The CDR3 in this case is CASRSDYGYTF. The DNA sequence reads TGTGCCAGCAGATCTGACTATGGCTACACCTTC. This chain joins TRBV3-1 to TRBJ1-2; there is no confident call for the D gene. Between the V and J ends, shortened by 6 bases and 3 bases respectively, the junction contains 5 bases. The CDR3 has 11 amino acids, counting the end cysteine and phenylalanine. The read is trimmed to its CDR3 DNA, 33 bases read in frame from base 1. The germline V gene encodes CDR1 LGHDT and CDR2 YNNKEL (reference sequence).